This TCR beta chain was obtained from a study of blood T cells in healthy people across ages. Study outcomes and limitations: In older individuals, TCR beta diversity per million T cells was lower, falling roughly linearly with age. It was held that diversity estimates obtained from one million T cells represented underestimates.

Alongside a J-beta primer mix, a sample-barcoded 5' primer served in a second PCR lasting about 7 to 11 cycles. Every single cDNA molecule received a tag from a template-switch adaptor with 12 random nucleotides. TCRdb recomputed calls from the 5' RACE reads with MiXCR, one row per CDR3 protein. Among 1 million or so distinct CDR3 sequences listed, 45% were seen once. The CDR3 spans 11 residues. In germline, CDR1 is SQVTM, CDR2 ANQGSEA. Trimming took 4 bases from V and 13 from J, leaving 14 bases between them. Turning to this clonotype: What it recognizes is unknown.

This clonotype was obtained from a woman in her sixties in good health. Sequencing was performed on blood. The rearrangement joins TRBV29-1 to TRBJ2-4, with D possibly TRBD1 on 5 matching bases. The chain's CDR3 is CSVVRGNEQYF. CDR3 bases: TGCAGCGTTGTAAGGGGAAATGAGCAGTACTTC. Looking up the rest from reference TRBV29-1 and TRBJ2-4 gives the full variable domain: SAVISQKPSRDICQRGTSLTIQCQVDSQVTMMFWYRQQPGQSLTLIATANQGSEATYESGFVIDKFPISRPNLTFSTLTVSNMSPEDSSIYLCSVVRGNEQYFGAGTRLSVL.